A selection of T cell receptor beta chains follows, all from one sample in a study of radiotherapy plus CTLA-4 blockade in lung cancer. Data came from immunoSEQ multiplex PCR; TCRdb stores just in-frame clones and leaves some out. The table shows tens of thousands of clones, with 78% occurring only once. This specimen was peripheral blood, taken from a patient treated with radiotherapy plus ipilimumab. These receptors originate from a human donor with non-small cell lung cancer who had a complete response to radiotherapy plus ipilimumab. Both conserved end residues are part of each CDR3. The order of the fields is D gene, J gene, V gene, clone size, CDR3 protein, CDR3 DNA. The D gene is left open where the match is weak. The size entry is marked missing in some rows and otherwise reads once, few, many or a size class.

>-|TRBJ1-2|TRBV2|-
CASSFTLTPGYGYTF
TGTGCCAGCAGCTTCACACTAACCCCGGGGTATGGCTACACCTTC
>-|TRBJ1-2|TRBV27|-
CASSAYRARRNYGYTF
TGTGCCAGCAGTGCCTACAGGGCTCGGCGGAACTATGGCTACACCTTC
>TRBD2|TRBJ2-1|TRBV18|-
CASSTRGFGGSDEQFF
TGTGCCAGCTCCACCCGGGGGTTCGGGGGGTCCGATGAGCAGTTCTTC
>-|TRBJ2-7|TRBV2|-
CASSPSTLSYEQYF
TGTGCCAGCAGCCCCAGTACATTGTCCTACGAGCAGTACTTC
>-|TRBJ2-7|TRBV5-6|-
CASSYLGGSAYEQYF
TGTGCCAGCAGCTACCTTGGGGGCTCTGCCTACGAGCAGTACTTC
>-|TRBJ1-3|TRBV5-6|once
CASSLGQNTIYF
TGTGCCAGCAGCTTGGGACAGAACACCATATATTTT
>-|TRBJ1-4|TRBV7-8|-
CASSLLTNEKLFF
TGTGCCAGCAGCTTATTGACAAATGAAAAACTGTTTTTT
>-|TRBJ1-1|TRBV27|-
CASTPAGFQLTEAFF
TGTGCCAGCACCCCCGCCGGGTTTCAGCTCACTGAAGCTTTCTTT
>-|TRBJ2-2|TRBV19|-
CATQWGRGAGELFF
TGTGCCACCCAGTGGGGGCGCGGGGCCGGGGAGCTGTTTTTT
>TRBD1|TRBJ1-5|TRBV2|-
CASSSGRDRAQPQHF
TGTGCCAGCAGTTCCGGCCGGGACAGGGCTCAGCCCCAGCATTTT
>-|TRBJ2-2|TRBV4-1|-
CASSPRREGRGKSGELFF
TGCGCCAGCAGCCCACGGAGGGAAGGACGGGGGAAAAGCGGGGAGCTGTTTTTT
>-|TRBJ2-3|TRBV4-1|once
CASSQSVGEGMDTQYF
TGCGCCAGCAGCCAATCCGTGGGGGAAGGGATGGATACGCAGTATTTT
>-|TRBJ1-5|TRBV18|-
CASSPGLGQPQHF
TGTGCCAGCTCACCTGGGCTAGGTCAGCCCCAGCATTTT
>-|TRBJ2-7|TRBV7-2|-
CASSLFQGNYEQYF
TGTGCCAGCAGCTTATTCCAGGGTAACTACGAGCAGTACTTC
>-|TRBJ2-3|TRBV6-5|-
CASSYSGHRGTDTQYF
TGTGCCAGCAGTTACTCGGGACATAGGGGCACAGATACGCAGTATTTT
>-|TRBJ1-2|TRBV4-1|-
CASSQEGVNRGIRGYTF
TGCGCCAGCAGCCAAGAGGGGGTAAACCGGGGCATCCGGGGCTACACCTTC
>-|TRBJ1-3|TRBV2|few
CASSGARRDTIYF
TGTGCCAGCAGTGGAGCACGTAGGGACACCATATATTTT
>-|TRBJ2-5|TRBV12-5|once
CASGLRETQYF
TGTGCTAGTGGTTTACGGGAGACCCAGTACTTC
>-|TRBJ1-1|TRBV5-6|-
CASSLDLLNTEAFF
TGTGCCAGCAGCTTGGATTTACTGAACACTGAAGCTTTCTTT
>-|TRBJ2-1|TRBV2|-
CASSEKEYNEQFF
TGTGCCAGCAGTGAAAAGGAGTACAATGAGCAGTTCTTC
>-|TRBJ2-2|TRBV10-3|-
CAISAREGNTGELFF
TGTGCCATCAGTGCGCGAGAGGGGAACACCGGGGAGCTGTTTTTT
>-|TRBJ1-1|TRBV6-5|-
CASSYSVDSNTEAFF
TGTGCCAGCAGTTACTCTGTGGATTCGAACACTGAAGCTTTCTTT
>-|TRBJ2-7|TRBV6-1|-
CASSEVKRGEQYF
TGTGCCAGCAGTGAGGTCAAGAGGGGCGAGCAGTACTTC
>TRBD1|TRBJ1-4|TRBV7-9|-
CASSSRDSATNEKLFF
TGTGCCAGCAGCTCCCGGGACAGTGCAACTAATGAAAAACTGTTTTTT
>-|TRBJ2-3|TRBV6-4|-
CASSQGPSTDTQYF
TGTGCCAGCAGTCAGGGTCCTTCCACAGATACGCAGTATTTT
>-|TRBJ1-2|TRBV19|-
CASSMQSSRYTF
TGTGCCAGTAGTATGCAGAGCTCTCGCTACACCTTC
>-|TRBJ1-5|TRBV7-2|-
CASSPNRGSNQPQHF
TGTGCCAGCAGCCCAAACCGGGGGAGCAATCAGCCCCAGCATTTT
>TRBD1|TRBJ1-5|TRBV19|-
CASSIGQPDRGRGQPQHF
TGTGCCAGTAGTATAGGACAACCGGACAGGGGGCGAGGTCAGCCCCAGCATTTT
>-|TRBJ2-3|TRBV6-6|-
CASSNTGTDTQYF
TGTGCCAGCAGTAACACAGGCACAGATACGCAGTATTTT